This TCR beta chain stems from a study of blood T cell repertoires in COVID-19. Germline V gene lookup returns CDR1 LGHDT and CDR2 YNNKEL (reference sequence). CDR3 length: 17 residues. Unmatched junction bases numbered 8, after V lost 4 bases and J lost 1 base. Authors' methods: Amplification of reference gene primers provided the estimated nucleated cell counts. TCRdb keeps only in-frame clones here, not all; method: immunoSEQ multiplex PCR. V and J calls and clone size follow that table, whereas D and trimming were derived from the DNA. The table lists under 150,000 clones, under 85% of them singletons.

Sequenced material: peripheral blood. The chain recombines TRBV3-1 (or the pseudogene TRBV3-2) with TRBJ2-2; TRBD2 matches 8 bases. This clonotype originated in a human donor in a cohort sampled during active COVID-19. The CDR3 DNA is TGTGCCAGCAGCCCCGACAGCGGGGGCGTGAACACCGGGGAGCTGTTTTTT. This translates into CASSPDSGGVNTGELFF.